The 26 T cell receptor beta chains presented below share a single source sample, sequenced in a study of early T cells in non-severe SARS-CoV-2 infection. TCRdb reprocessed the 5' RACE reads with MiXCR, giving one entry per CDR3 protein. The data show about 25,000 distinct CDR3 sequences, about 4.5% seen once. Source material: whole blood. The receptors derive from an adult who was a healthcare worker with PCR-confirmed SARS-CoV-2 infection or an uninfected control (not recorded which).

This clonotype was counted ten times or more. This rearrangement joins TRBV6-6 to TRBJ1-5, with D maybe TRBD1 (6 bases). The CDR3 is 14 residues long. Germline V gene data show CDR1 as MNHNY and CDR2 as SVGAGI (reference sequence). Trimming cost V 6 bases and J 7 bases, with 16 bases left between them. The CDR3 loop is CASRLTRTEQPQHF. The CDR3 nucleotides read TGTGCCAGCAGGCTCACTCGGACAGAACAGCCCCAGCATTTT.

This clonotype has ten or more counts. The gene calls are TRBV10-1 and TRBJ2-2; the D gene is possibly TRBD1 (5 bases). The CDR3 length is 18 residues. Trimming removed 0 bases at V and 1 base at J, with 15 bases between. From germline, CDR1 is WNHNN and CDR2 SYGVQD (reference sequence). The CDR3 is CASSESLGVAGNTGELFF. The CDR3 DNA sequence: TGCGCCAGCAGTGAGTCCCTAGGGGTCGCAGGGAACACCGGGGAGCTGTTTTTT.

CDR3 protein: CSAVKTGTSGGRSTDTQYF. In nucleotides, the CDR3 is TGCAGTGCCGTCAAAACCGGGACTAGCGGGGGTCGTAGCACAGATACGCAGTATTTT. This chain links TRBV20-1 with TRBJ2-3, with 14 bases identical to TRBD2. The V gene end was trimmed by 6 bases and the J gene end by 0 bases; junction bases not matched to a gene: 14. This CDR3 contains 19 residues. Germline loops: CDR1 DFQATT, CDR2 SNEGSKA (reference sequence).

This chain joins TRBV5-1 and TRBJ1-2; TRBD1 is a possible D gene (5 bases). The CDR3 has 17 residues. The germline V and J ends were trimmed by 5 bases and 2 bases, with 22 bases remaining between them. Germline lookup yields CDR1 SGHRS and CDR2 YFSETQ. The chain's CDR3 is CASSGFSTGGANYGYTF. The CDR3 DNA reads as TGCGCCAGCAGTGGATTCTCCACCGGCGGGGCGAACTATGGCTACACCTTC.

This clonotype was picked up many times. This rearrangement joins TRBV29-1 to TRBJ2-1, with D possibly being TRBD1 (8 bases). Germline values: CDR1 SQVTM, CDR2 ANQGSEA. V lost 7 bases and J lost 4, with 14 bases in between. The length of the CDR3 is 13 residues. The CDR3: CSGAGDRYNEQFF. In DNA form, the CDR3 reads TGCAGCGGCGCGGGGGACAGGTACAATGAGCAGTTCTTC.

V is TRBV28 and J is TRBJ2-2; tentatively, D is TRBD2 (5 bases). V lost 1 base to trimming and J lost 6 bases, with 15 bases between them. The germline gives CDR1 MDHEN, CDR2 SYDVKM. This CDR3 has 16 amino acids. CDR3 DNA: TGTGCCAGCAGTTTATTACTTGGGGTGAGGGCCGGGGAGCTGTTTTTT. Translated: CASSLLLGVRAGELFF.

This clonotype was recorded many times. This chain connects TRBV7-2 to TRBJ2-5; D remains ambiguous. V dropped 5 bases and J dropped 11 bases, with 3 bases sitting between them. The germline V gene encodes CDR1 SGHTA and CDR2 FQGNSA. This CDR3 is built from 8 residues. CDR3 region: CASSLQYF. The CDR3 DNA reads as TGTGCCAGCAGCCTACAGTACTTC. Based on the CDR3 plus reference TRBV7-2 and TRBJ2-5, the full variable domain is GAGVSQSPSNKVTEKGKDVELRCDPISGHTALYWYRQSLGQGLEFLIYFQGNSAPDKSGLPSDRFSAERTGGSVSTLTIQRTQQEDSAVYLCASSLQYFGPGTRLLVL.

In its sample, this clonotype was seen many times. V usage is TRBV4-1 and J usage is TRBJ2-1; 7 bases align to TRBD1. The germline V gene encodes CDR1 MGHRA and CDR2 YSYEKL. CDR3 length: 13 residues. Trimming at V came to 3 bases and at J to 9 bases, leaving 5 bases not matched to a gene. CDR3 protein: CASSQTGSSEQFF. The CDR3 DNA follows: TGCGCCAGCAGCCAGACAGGGAGTTCTGAGCAGTTCTTC.

The chain combines TRBV2 with TRBJ1-2; no clear D gene. Germline loops: CDR1 SNHLY, CDR2 FYNNEI. V lost 8 bases, J lost 4 bases, and 14 bases lay in between. The CDR3 length is 13 residues. The CDR3 sequence: CASSPDKSYGYTF. For the CDR3, the DNA is TGTGCCAGCTCCCCTGACAAGTCCTATGGCTACACCTTC.

The rearrangement uses TRBV10-1 and TRBJ2-3; D uncertain. In germline, CDR1 is WNHNN, CDR2 SYGVQD (reference sequence). The V gene lost 0 bases and the J gene lost 2 bases, with 6 bases spanning the gap. The CDR3 contains 14 residues. CDR3 sequence reads: CASSESLNTDTQYF. The CDR3 nucleotides read TGCGCCAGCAGTGAGTCGCTCAACACAGATACGCAGTATTTT.

This clonotype has at least ten counts. The gene calls are TRBV20-1 and TRBJ2-7; TRBD2 aligns across 11 bases. V shed 6 bases, J shed 1 base, and the junction held 8 bases outside the gene matches. CDR1 and CDR2 (germline): DFQATT, SNEGSKA (reference sequence). This CDR3 has 15 amino acids. Here the CDR3 reads CSASSGTSGSYEQYF. The CDR3, as DNA: TGCAGTGCCAGCTCCGGGACTAGCGGATCCTACGAGCAGTACTTC.

The V gene is TRBV12-3 or TRBV12-4, the J gene TRBJ2-1, with D perhaps matching TRBD2 (7 bases). Trimming cost V 5 bases and J 4 bases, with 12 bases left between them. This CDR3 is built from 14 residues. DNA of the CDR3: TGTGCCAGCAGTCCCGGGGGGCCATACAATGAGCAGTTCTTC. It is translated as CASSPGGPYNEQFF.

In this sample, this clonotype turned up many times. The chain has TRBV2 and TRBJ2-1; 7 bases agree with TRBD2. The CDR3 length is 15 residues. The germline V gene encodes CDR1 SNHLY and CDR2 FYNNEI. The junction had 6 bases not matched to a gene; V was cut back by 7 bases and J by 0 bases. The CDR3 region has the DNA TGTGCCAGCAATCCCCTAGCGGCCTCCTACAATGAGCAGTTCTTC. Encoded protein: CASNPLAASYNEQFF. Looking up the rest from reference TRBV2 and TRBJ2-1 gives the full variable domain: EPEVTQTPSHQVTQMGQEVILRCVPISNHLYFYWYRQILGQKVEFLVSFYNNEISEKSEIFDDQFSVERPDGSNFTLKIRSTKLEDSAMYFCASNPLAASYNEQFFGPGTRLTVL.

Ten or more counts support this clonotype. The chain employs TRBV10-3 and TRBJ1-1, with no clear D. V was shortened by 6 bases and J by 10 bases, with 15 bases between the two germline ends. CDR1 and CDR2 (germline): ENHRY, SYGVKD. This CDR3 has 12 amino acids. The CDR3 DNA reads TGTGCCATCAGCCCCGGAGAGGGAAGAGCTTTCTTT. It is translated as CAISPGEGRAFF.

This clonotype was seen many times. The genes are TRBV20-1 and TRBJ2-6, with unresolved D. V was clipped by 0 bases and J by 0 bases, with 9 bases between them. Germline CDR1 is DFQATT and CDR2 is SNEGSKA (reference sequence). The CDR3 consists of 16 residues. The CDR3: CSAREGGTSGANVLTF. CDR3 DNA: TGCAGTGCTAGAGAGGGCGGTACCTCTGGGGCCAACGTCCTGACTTTC.

This clonotype was seen many times. The chain's CDR3 is CSAATGDSTDTQYF. The CDR3 nucleotides read TGCAGTGCCGCCACAGGGGATAGTACAGATACGCAGTATTTT. The chain links TRBV20-1 to TRBJ2-3, with TRBD1 matching 7 bases. The CDR3 totals 14 residues. Germline-derived CDR1 and CDR2 are DFQATT and SNEGSKA (reference sequence). Losses at the gene ends were 6 bases for V and 3 bases for J; bases not matched to a gene: 9.

This clonotype was recorded many times. The chain recombines TRBV9 with TRBJ2-3; a possible D gene is TRBD2 (5 bases). CDR1 and CDR2 (germline): SGDLS, YYNGEE. There are 16 residues in the CDR3. The V gene lost 4 bases and the J gene lost 2 bases, with 17 bases spanning the gap. Here the CDR3 reads CASSPRTLQPTDTQYF. The CDR3 bases are TGTGCCAGCAGCCCTCGGACTCTCCAGCCCACAGATACGCAGTATTTT.

This clonotype showed up many times. The chain carries TRBV29-1 and TRBJ2-3, with unresolved D. Trimming left V 8 bases short and J 0 bases short, with 6 bases between. The CDR3 totals 11 residues. CDR1 and CDR2 (germline): SQVTM, ANQGSEA. This CDR3 reads CSTHSTDTQYF. Written as DNA, the CDR3 is TGCAGCACCCATAGCACAGATACGCAGTATTTT.

This clonotype came up many times. The chain uses TRBV9 and TRBJ2-7; no clear D. The CDR3 runs 9 residues. Germline CDR1 and CDR2: SGDLS and YYNGEE. V lost 9 bases and J lost 3, with 4 bases in between. Written as DNA, the CDR3 is TGTGCCACGGTCTACGAGCAGTACTTC. Translation: CATVYEQYF. Variable domain in full (rest from reference TRBV9 and TRBJ2-7): DSGVTQTPKHLITATGQRVTLRCSPRSGDLSVYWYQQSLDQGLQFLIQYYNGEERAKGNILERFSAQQFPDLHSELNLSSLELGDSALYFCATVYEQYFGPGTRLTVT.

There are many counts of this clonotype. This chain links TRBV12-3 or TRBV12-4 with TRBJ2-7, with unresolved D. CDR3 length: 13 amino acids. V lost 6 bases to trimming and J lost 5 bases, with 14 bases between them. The CDR3 here is CASSSDSKDEQYF. CDR3 bases: TGTGCCAGCAGCTCAGATTCGAAAGACGAGCAGTACTTC.

This clonotype was recorded many times. The chain carries TRBV7-6 and TRBJ2-1; a possible D gene is TRBD2 (5 bases). The ends were cut back, 3 bases at V and 6 bases at J, with 21 bases in the middle. The germline V gene encodes CDR1 SGHVS and CDR2 FNYEAQ. The CDR3 runs 17 residues. CDR3 protein: CASSLLASSGVLNEQFF. As DNA, the CDR3 is TGTGCCAGCAGCTTGTTAGCCTCCAGCGGAGTCCTCAATGAGCAGTTCTTC. Full variable domain (outside the CDR3, taken from reference TRBV7-6 and TRBJ2-1): GAGVSQSPRYKVTKRGQDVALRCDPISGHVSLYWYRQALGQGPEFLTYFNYEAQQDKSGLPNDRFSAERPEGSISTLTIQRTEQRDSAMYRCASSLLASSGVLNEQFFGPGTRLTVL.

This chain joins TRBV7-9 and TRBJ2-3; D gene uncertain. The germline V gene encodes CDR1 SEHNR and CDR2 FQNEAQ (reference sequence). This CDR3 region has 12 residues. The V end lost 5 bases, the J end lost 3 bases, and 6 bases lay between the germline ends. CDR3 bases: TGTGCCAGCAGCCCCGAGACAGATACGCAGTATTTT. Its protein product is CASSPETDTQYF.

This clonotype was detected only a few times. The chain has TRBV12-3 or TRBV12-4 and TRBJ2-3; D perhaps matches TRBD1 (6 bases). V lost 4 bases, J lost 4 bases, and 18 bases lay in between. The CDR3 covers 16 residues. The CDR3, as DNA: TGTGCCAGCAGTTCTCCTGGGGGCCAGGGCCCAGATACGCAGTATTTT. Translating it yields CASSSPGGQGPDTQYF.

The table lists this clonotype with many counts. This chain uses TRBV3-1 with TRBJ2-3, with D possibly being TRBD2 (5 bases). Trimming shortened V by 6 bases and J by 0 bases, and 10 bases separated the two germline ends. The CDR3 loop spans 14 amino acids. The germline V gene has CDR1 LGHDT and CDR2 YNNKEL (reference sequence). CDR3 sequence (DNA): TGTGCCAGCAGTGGCTGGAGGAGCACAGATACGCAGTATTTT. This translates into CASSGWRSTDTQYF.

This clonotype was counted at least ten times. The CDR3: CASSGGLAGGSHEQFF. The CDR3 coding sequence is TGTGCCAGCAGCGGGGGACTAGCGGGAGGGTCCCATGAGCAGTTCTTC. The chain recombines TRBV7-6 with TRBJ2-1, with 16 bases aligning to TRBD2. Germline CDR1 is SGHVS and CDR2 is FNYEAQ. This CDR3 spans 16 amino acids. Losses at the gene ends were 5 bases for V and 8 bases for J; bases not matched to a gene: 6.

In this sample, this clonotype turned up many times. The rearrangement joins TRBV5-4 to TRBJ2-1, with a weak D call TRBD2 (6 bases). CDR1 and CDR2 from the germline V gene are SGHNT and YYREEE (reference sequence). V lost 0 bases, J lost 4 bases, and 8 bases lay in between. This CDR3 has 14 residues. The CDR3 DNA is TGTGCCAGCAGCTTGGAACTAGCTTACAATGAGCAGTTCTTC. Encoded protein: CASSLELAYNEQFF.